This T cell receptor beta chain comes out of a study of beta chain features in type 1 diabetes. Study-level information: Examination spanned 90 million to 140 million sorted cells from all samples.

Notes on the study in general: Across patients, naive, central memory and Treg TCRB repertoires exhibited apparently greater similarity than was observed across healthy donors.

The V and J ends lost 4 bases and 9 bases respectively, with 18 bases between them. Germline CDR1 MDHEN, CDR2 SYDVKM. The CDR3 extends over 14 amino acids. Expressed TCRB transcripts were sequenced after all isolated RNA was converted to cDNA. Libraries were prepared by immunoSEQ multiplex PCR; TCRdb keeps only in-frame clonotypes and omits some of them. The table shows about 450,000 clones, with 9.5% to 12% occurring only once. Points on this clone: Its antigen is still unknown.

The specimen was naive CD4+ T cells from blood. The V call is TRBV28, the J call TRBJ2-5; D tentatively fits TRBD1 or TRBD2 (5 bases each). The receptor was derived from a woman aged 18-30 years in good health. The CDR3 DNA reads TGTGCCAGCAGTTCCTCGGGACCCCGAGGGCCCCAGTACTTC. Translation: CASSSSGPRGPQYF.